This paragraph reports one TCR beta chain. V was shortened by 8 bases and J by 0 bases, with 11 bases between the two germline ends. This CDR3 has 14 amino acids. Germline CDR1 and CDR2: SGHAT and FQNNGV. The sample originates from a study of Ad26.COV2.S vaccination and SARS-CoV-2 variants. Treatment specified: over 15 received Ad26.COV2.S at low or high dose, single or two shots; about 5 received placebo; per-sample allocation not given. At day 63 after the first vaccine or placebo injection, samples were drawn. TCRdb's copy holds only in-frame clones and misses some; the assay was immunoSEQ multiplex PCR. This repertoire shows hundreds of thousands of clones, 80% to 90% found once; its top ten account for 1.5%.

The source was peripheral blood, collected in a trial of Ad26.COV2.S vaccine versus placebo. This TCR was sampled from a person between 18 and 59 years old who received the Ad26.COV2.S COVID-19 vaccine or a placebo. The chain is built from TRBV11-2 and TRBJ2-4, with D unclear. CDR3 in amino acids: CASAVDVAKNIQYF. DNA of the CDR3: TGTGCCAGCGCGGTCGATGTAGCCAAAAACATTCAGTACTTC.